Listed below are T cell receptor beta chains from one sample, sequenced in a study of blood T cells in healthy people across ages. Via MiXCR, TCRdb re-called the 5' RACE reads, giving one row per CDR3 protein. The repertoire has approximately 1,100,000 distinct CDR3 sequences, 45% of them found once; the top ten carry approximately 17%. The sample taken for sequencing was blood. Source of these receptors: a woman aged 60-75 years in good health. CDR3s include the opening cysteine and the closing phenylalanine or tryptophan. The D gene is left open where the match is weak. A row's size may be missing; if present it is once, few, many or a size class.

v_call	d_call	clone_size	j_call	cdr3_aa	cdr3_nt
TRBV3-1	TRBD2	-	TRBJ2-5	CASSPLLAGGRETQYF	TGTGCCAGCAGCCCTTTACTAGCGGGAGGTAGGGAGACCCAGTACTTC
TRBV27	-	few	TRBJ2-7	CASSASDGSYEQYF	TGTGCCAGCAGTGCGTCGGACGGCTCCTACGAGCAGTACTTC
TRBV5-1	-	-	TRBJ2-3	CASSPRSTVYPTDTQYF	TGCGCCAGCAGCCCCCGATCCACAGTCTATCCCACAGATACGCAGTATTTT
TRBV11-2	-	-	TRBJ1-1	CASSLEVGVNTEAFF	TGTGCCAGCAGCTTAGAGGTGGGTGTGAACACTGAAGCTTTCTTT
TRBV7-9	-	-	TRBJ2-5	CASSSAQDARRNKETQYF	TGTGCCAGCAGCTCCGCCCAGGATGCCAGGAGAAACAAAGAGACCCAGTACTTC
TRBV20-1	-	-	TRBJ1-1	CSAIRQGNTEAFF	TGCAGTGCTATTAGGCAGGGGAACACTGAAGCTTTCTTT
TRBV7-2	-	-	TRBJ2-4	CASSFSRGTKNIQYF	TGTGCCAGCAGCTTTAGCAGGGGAACCAAAAACATTCAGTACTTC
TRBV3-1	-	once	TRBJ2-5	CASSPLGQKETQYF	TGTGCCAGCAGCCCCCTCGGGCAGAAAGAGACCCAGTACTTC
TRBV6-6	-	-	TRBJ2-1	CASTASSYNEQFF	TGTGCCAGCACGGCGAGCTCCTACAATGAGCAGTTCTTC
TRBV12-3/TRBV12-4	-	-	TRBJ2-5	CASSVSGLQETQYF	TGTGCCAGCAGTGTATCAGGGCTCCAAGAGACCCAGTACTTC
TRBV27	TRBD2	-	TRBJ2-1	CASLAGGTYKEQFF	TGTGCCAGCCTAGCGGGGGGAACCTACAAGGAGCAGTTCTTC
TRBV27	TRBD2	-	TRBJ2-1	CASSLSGGSSGRPRNEQFF	TGTGCCAGCAGTTTATCCGGGGGCTCCAGCGGGAGGCCGAGGAATGAGCAGTTCTTC
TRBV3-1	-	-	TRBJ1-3	CASSPFGSSGNTIYF	TGTGCCAGCAGCCCGTTCGGGAGCTCTGGAAACACCATATATTTT
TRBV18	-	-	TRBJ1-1	CASSPTGTVNTEAFF	TGTGCCAGCTCACCCACCGGGACGGTGAACACTGAAGCTTTCTTT
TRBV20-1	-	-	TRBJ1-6	CSARVGASDSPLHF	TGCAGTGCTAGGGTAGGGGCCTCTGATTCACCCCTCCACTTT